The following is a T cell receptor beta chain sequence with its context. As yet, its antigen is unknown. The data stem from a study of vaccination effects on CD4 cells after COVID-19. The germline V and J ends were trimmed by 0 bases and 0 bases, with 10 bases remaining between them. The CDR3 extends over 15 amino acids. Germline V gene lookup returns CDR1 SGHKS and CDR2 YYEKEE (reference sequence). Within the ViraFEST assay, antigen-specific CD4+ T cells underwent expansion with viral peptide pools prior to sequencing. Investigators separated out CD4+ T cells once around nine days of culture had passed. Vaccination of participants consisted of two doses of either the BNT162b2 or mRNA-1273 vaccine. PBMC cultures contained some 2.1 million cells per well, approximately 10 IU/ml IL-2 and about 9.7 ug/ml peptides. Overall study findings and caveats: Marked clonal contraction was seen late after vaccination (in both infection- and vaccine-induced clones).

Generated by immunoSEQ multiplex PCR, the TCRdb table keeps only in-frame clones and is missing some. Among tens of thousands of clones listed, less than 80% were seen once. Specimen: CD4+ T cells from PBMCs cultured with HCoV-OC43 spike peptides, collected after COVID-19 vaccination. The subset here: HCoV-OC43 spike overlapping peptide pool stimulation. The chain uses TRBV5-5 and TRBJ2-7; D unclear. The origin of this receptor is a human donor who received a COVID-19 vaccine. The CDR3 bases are TGTGCCAGCAGCTTGGGGGCGCAGAGCTCCTACGAGCAGTACGTC. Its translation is CASSLGAQSSYEQYV.